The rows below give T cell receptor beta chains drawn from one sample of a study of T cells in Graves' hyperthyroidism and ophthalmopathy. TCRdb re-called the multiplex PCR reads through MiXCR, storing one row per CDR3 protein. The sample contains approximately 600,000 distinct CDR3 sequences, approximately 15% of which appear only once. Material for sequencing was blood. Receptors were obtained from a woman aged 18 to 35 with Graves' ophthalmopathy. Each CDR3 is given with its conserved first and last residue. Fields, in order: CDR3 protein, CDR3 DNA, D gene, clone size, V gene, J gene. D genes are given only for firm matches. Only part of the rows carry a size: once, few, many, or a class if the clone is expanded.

CASSYSMRGRDSPLHF	TGTGCCAGCAGTTACTCGATGAGGGGGCGGGATTCACCCCTCCACTTT	TRBD1	few	TRBV6-5	TRBJ1-6
CASSFRGSSNQSQHF	TGTGCCAGCAGCTTTCGGGGGTCATCCAATCAGTCCCAGCATTTT	NA	NA	TRBV11-2	TRBJ1-5
CASSPRGPLYEQYF	TGTGCCAGCAGCCCCAGGGGCCCGCTCTACGAGCAGTACTTC	NA	many	TRBV11-3	TRBJ2-7
CASNRQGFSYEQYF	TGTGCCAGCAACCGACAGGGCTTCTCCTACGAGCAGTACTTC	TRBD1	many	TRBV11-2	TRBJ2-7
CASSPQGLAYEQYF	TGCGCCAGCAGCCCCCAAGGACTAGCCTACGAGCAGTACTTC	TRBD2	few	TRBV5-1	TRBJ2-7
CASSSTGVSGNTIYF	TGCGCCAGCAGCTCTACAGGGGTCTCTGGAAACACCATATATTTT	TRBD1	NA	TRBV5-1	TRBJ1-3
CASSPHQGTDTQYF	TGTGCCAGCAGCCCGCATCAGGGCACAGATACGCAGTATTTT	NA	many	TRBV11-3	TRBJ2-3
CASSPGRGPWNEQFF	TGTGCCAGCAGCCCCGGACGCGGGCCGTGGAATGAGCAGTTCTTC	NA	NA	TRBV9	TRBJ2-1
CASSVGLADTDTQYF	TGTGCCAGCAGCGTGGGACTAGCGGACACAGATACGCAGTATTTT	TRBD2	once	TRBV7-3	TRBJ2-3
CASSDGGRAKQYF	TGTGCCAGCAGTGACGGCGGGAGGGCCAAGCAGTACTTC	TRBD2	NA	TRBV6-1	TRBJ2-7
CSASPSGSSQETQYF	TGCAGTGCTAGTCCTAGCGGGTCGTCGCAAGAGACCCAGTACTTC	TRBD2	many	TRBV20-1	TRBJ2-5
CSADSGANVLTF	TGCAGTGCCGACTCTGGGGCCAACGTCCTGACTTTC	NA	many	TRBV20-1	TRBJ2-6
CASSFGTGIVSSYNEQFF	TGTGCCAGCAGTTTCGGTACGGGGATAGTGTCTTCCTACAATGAGCAGTTCTTC	NA	NA	TRBV12-3/TRBV12-4	TRBJ2-1
CASRNRGIYNEQFF	TGTGCCAGCAGAAACAGGGGTATCTACAATGAGCAGTTCTTC	TRBD1	few	TRBV25-1	TRBJ2-1
CASSQDSSGANVLTF	TGTGCCAGCAGCCAAGACAGCTCTGGGGCCAACGTCCTGACTTTC	NA	few	TRBV3-1	TRBJ2-6
CASTPPGQTEAFF	TGTGCCAGCACCCCCCCGGGGCAGACTGAAGCTTTCTTT	NA	many	TRBV7-9	TRBJ1-1
CASRGLSSSYNEQFF	TGTGCCAGCAGGGGACTATCGAGCTCCTACAATGAGCAGTTCTTC	TRBD2	NA	TRBV12-3/TRBV12-4	TRBJ2-1
CASSLTHRNEQFF	TGTGCCAGCAGTTTAACCCACAGGAATGAGCAGTTCTTC	NA	NA	TRBV27	TRBJ2-1
CASSDAGGDEQYF	TGTGCCAGCAGTGACGCGGGAGGGGACGAGCAGTACTTC	TRBD2	many	TRBV2	TRBJ2-7
CSASDGVSSYEQYF	TGCAGCGCCAGCGACGGCGTTAGCTCCTACGAGCAGTACTTC	NA	NA	TRBV29-1	TRBJ2-7
CASSLSSGGQETQYF	TGTGCCAGCAGCTTATCTTCCGGGGGGCAAGAGACCCAGTACTTC	TRBD2	many	TRBV7-2	TRBJ2-5
CAWSVASSYEQYF	TGTGCCTGGAGTGTGGCTAGCTCCTACGAGCAGTACTTC	NA	many	TRBV30	TRBJ2-7
CSAPWTGGRGHYGYTF	TGCAGTGCTCCCTGGACAGGGGGCAGAGGGCACTATGGCTACACCTTC	TRBD1	few	TRBV20-1	TRBJ1-2
CASSLAAFLSGNTIYF	TGTGCCAGCAGTTTAGCTGCGTTTCTCTCTGGAAACACCATATATTTT	NA	many	TRBV28	TRBJ1-3
CASSAAGEGDTQYF	TGTGCCAGCAGCGCCGCGGGAGAGGGAGATACGCAGTATTTT	TRBD2	many	TRBV9	TRBJ2-3
CSAALTPGQADTQYF	TGCAGTGCTGCCCTGACCCCGGGACAGGCAGATACGCAGTATTTT	TRBD1	many	TRBV20-1	TRBJ2-3
CASSLSDTFMGVEAFF	TGTGCCAGCAGTTTATCCGACACCTTTATGGGGGTTGAAGCTTTCTTT	NA	many	TRBV12-3/TRBV12-4	TRBJ1-1
CASSGRGGSFEQYF	TGCGCCAGCAGCGGGAGAGGCGGGAGTTTCGAGCAGTACTTC	TRBD2	NA	TRBV5-1	TRBJ2-7
CASSFFMNTEAFF	TGTGCCAGCAGCTTCTTCATGAACACTGAAGCTTTCTTT	NA	many	TRBV11-3	TRBJ1-1
CASSYKGDNTGELFF	TGTGCCAGCAGTTATAAAGGGGACAACACCGGGGAGCTGTTTTTT	NA	NA	TRBV7-9	TRBJ2-2
CASSRSLESYEQYF	TGTGCCAGCAGCCGTAGCCTGGAGTCCTACGAGCAGTACTTC	NA	NA	TRBV14	TRBJ2-7
CASSSTGYPGNTIYF	TGCGCCAGCAGCTCGACAGGATACCCTGGAAACACCATATATTTT	NA	NA	TRBV5-1	TRBJ1-3
CASSLGQPETGELFF	TGTGCCAGCAGCTTGGGGCAGCCTGAGACCGGGGAGCTGTTTTTT	NA	NA	TRBV5-6	TRBJ2-2
CATGSETQYF	TGTGCCACGGGGTCGGAGACCCAGTACTTC	NA	many	TRBV7-9	TRBJ2-5
CAWNRDPSYNEQFF	TGTGCCTGGAACCGGGACCCCTCCTACAATGAGCAGTTCTTC	NA	NA	TRBV30	TRBJ2-1
CASSLVQGDGQPQHF	TGTGCCAGCAGTTTAGTACAGGGGGATGGTCAGCCCCAGCATTTT	TRBD1	many	TRBV12-3/TRBV12-4	TRBJ1-5
CSARDQQFGLAGGTDTQYF	TGCAGTGCTAGAGATCAACAATTCGGACTAGCGGGAGGTACAGATACGCAGTATTTT	TRBD2	many	TRBV20-1	TRBJ2-3
CASRLRWGQAPGSCFF	NA	NA	NA	TRBV12-3/TRBV12-4	TRBJ2-2
CASSLDLGTGQETQYF	TGTGCCAGCAGCTTAGACTTAGGGACCGGGCAAGAGACCCAGTACTTC	NA	many	TRBV11-2	TRBJ2-5
CASSGRGGGSSNQPQHF	TGTGCCAGCAGTGGGAGGGGGGGTGGCTCTAGCAATCAGCCCCAGCATTTT	NA	many	TRBV6-1	TRBJ1-5
CASSLRWGDYGYTF	TGTGCCAGCAGTTTACGATGGGGGGACTATGGCTACACCTTC	NA	NA	TRBV28	TRBJ1-2
CASSSSPAGTDTQYF	TGTGCCAGCAGTTCATCCCCAGCGGGAACAGATACGCAGTATTTT	TRBD2	many	TRBV28	TRBJ2-3
CASSLGGPRTEAFF	TGTGCCAGCAGCTTGGGGGGGCCGAGGACTGAAGCTTTCTTT	NA	many	TRBV11-3	TRBJ1-1
CASSSTGVEETQYF	TGTGCCAGCAGCTCAACAGGGGTTGAAGAGACCCAGTACTTC	TRBD1	many	TRBV11-2	TRBJ2-5
CAIDPGQGYSPLHF	TGTGCCATTGATCCGGGACAGGGGTATTCACCCCTCCACTTT	TRBD1	many	TRBV7-9	TRBJ1-6
CASSYLADQETQYF	TGTGCCAGCAGTTACTTAGCGGACCAAGAGACCCAGTACTTC	NA	many	TRBV6-5	TRBJ2-5
CASSYGAGALSTDTQYF	TGTGCCAGCAGCTACGGGGCGGGAGCGTTAAGCACAGATACGCAGTATTTT	TRBD2	many	TRBV5-8	TRBJ2-3
CASTAGQGSEKLFF	TGTGCCAGCACCGCGGGGCAGGGTTCTGAAAAACTGTTTTTT	NA	NA	TRBV28	TRBJ1-4
CASSETGDTQYF	TGTGCCAGCAGTGAGACAGGGGATACGCAGTATTTT	TRBD1	many	TRBV2	TRBJ2-3
CAWTLQGIAEKLFF	TGTGCCTGGACCCTCCAGGGAATAGCTGAAAAACTGTTTTTT	NA	many	TRBV30	TRBJ1-4
CASSRDQETQYF	TGTGCCAGCAGCCGGGACCAAGAGACCCAGTACTTC	NA	many	TRBV2	TRBJ2-5
CASSPGQGLGYTF	TGTGCCAGCTCACCCGGACAGGGCTTGGGCTACACCTTC	TRBD1	many	TRBV18	TRBJ1-2